This record looks at one TCR beta chain sequence and its context. What it binds is not known. The CDR3 has 16 residues. The germline V and J ends were trimmed by 2 bases and 2 bases, with 13 bases remaining between them. Germline loops: CDR1 MNHEY, CDR2 SMNVEV (reference sequence). One entry per CDR3 protein, called by TCRdb with MiXCR from the 5' RACE reads. This sample yields under 800,000 distinct CDR3 sequences, of which less than 25% are seen a single time; 4% to 5.5% belongs to the top ten. The record originates from a study of identical twins. Notes on the study in general: The models systematically underestimated how much out-of-frame TCR alpha was shared in monozygotic twins.

Separately, the same data were catalogued under a study of T cells expressing NK-cell markers.

The sequence was collected from a woman aged 18-29 years in good health. The rearrangement links TRBV27 to TRBJ2-4; D is perhaps TRBD1 (5 bases). The specimen sequenced was PBMCs. Here the CDR3 DNA reads TGTGCCAGCAGTTTACACGCGGCAGGGACCAAAAACATTCAGTACTTC. Its protein product is CASSLHAAGTKNIQYF.